This is a list of T cell receptor beta chains from one sample in a study of PD-1 blockade in mismatch repair-deficient tumors. Some clones are missing from TCRdb's copy, which holds only in-frame ones; the method was immunoSEQ multiplex PCR. The sample consists of roughly 50,000 clones, 65% to 85% of them appearing once. Specimen: peripheral blood, collected around 19 weeks after starting pembrolizumab. The receptor source for this set is an adult with mismatch repair-deficient cancer. CDR3s include the opening cysteine and the closing phenylalanine or tryptophan. The D gene is left open where the match is weak. A row's size may be missing; if present it is once, few, many or a size class.

size: few; D: -; V: TRBV7-9; J: TRBJ2-1; DNA: TGTGCCAGCAGCTTAGCTCGCGTCACGCGGAATGAGCAGTTCTTC; CDR3: CASSLARVTRNEQFF
size: -; D: -; V: TRBV5-4; J: TRBJ1-1; DNA: TGTGCCAGCAGCTCGACAAGGAACACTGAAGCTTTCTTT; CDR3: CASSSTRNTEAFF
size: -; D: TRBD2; V: TRBV6-5; J: TRBJ2-7; DNA: TGTGCCAGCAGTTATGCGGGAGTGGTCTACGAGCAGTACTTC; CDR3: CASSYAGVVYEQYF
size: few; D: TRBD1; V: TRBV9; J: TRBJ1-4; DNA: TGTGCCAGCAGCGTGGCCGAAGGCGGGGGACAGGAAAAACTGTTTTTT; CDR3: CASSVAEGGGQEKLFF
size: -; D: TRBD2; V: TRBV30; J: TRBJ2-1; DNA: TGTGCCTGGAGTGTAGACAGCATGCTTAGCGGGAGAGGCAATGAGCAGTTCTTC; CDR3: CAWSVDSMLSGRGNEQFF
size: -; D: -; V: TRBV7-9; J: TRBJ2-3; DNA: TGTGCCAGCAGCTTAGTGGTGGGCAGCACAGATACGCAGTATTTT; CDR3: CASSLVVGSTDTQYF
size: -; D: -; V: TRBV5-8; J: TRBJ2-1; DNA: TGTGCCAGCAGCTTTACCCGGCTTAATGAGCAGTTCTTC; CDR3: CASSFTRLNEQFF
size: few; D: -; V: TRBV7-2; J: TRBJ1-3; DNA: TGTGCCAGCAGCTTAGGACCCGGGGGCGGAAACACCATATATTTT; CDR3: CASSLGPGGGNTIYF
size: -; D: TRBD2; V: TRBV6-6; J: TRBJ2-5; DNA: TGTGCCAGCCGCGGGAGTTTGGAGACCCAGTACTTC; CDR3: CASRGSLETQYF
size: few; D: -; V: TRBV27; J: TRBJ2-7; DNA: TGTGCCAGCAGTTTGTCCCAGGCCTCTACCTACGAGCAGTACTTC; CDR3: CASSLSQASTYEQYF
size: medium-sized; D: TRBD1; V: TRBV6-4; J: TRBJ2-7; DNA: TGTGCCAGCAGCCCGGCTGGAGGGACAGGGAAAGACGAGCAGTACTTC; CDR3: CASSPAGGTGKDEQYF
size: -; D: -; V: TRBV14; J: TRBJ2-6; DNA: TGTGCCAGCAGCCAGATTCAAGGGCCGGAGGGCTCTGGGGCCAACGTCCTGACTTTC; CDR3: CASSQIQGPEGSGANVLTF
size: -; D: -; V: TRBV19; J: TRBJ1-1; DNA: TGTGCCAGTAGTTTTAACACTGAAGCTTTCTTT; CDR3: CASSFNTEAFF
size: -; D: -; V: TRBV28; J: TRBJ1-1; DNA: TGTGCCAGCAGTTTGGGGCAGGGGCGAAGACGGAAAATGAACACTGAAGCTTTCTTT; CDR3: CASSLGQGRRRKMNTEAFF
size: few; D: TRBD2; V: TRBV5-6; J: TRBJ2-1; DNA: TGTGCCAGCAGCTTTAGGACTAGCGGGTTCTACAATGAGCAGTTCTTC; CDR3: CASSFRTSGFYNEQFF
size: -; D: -; V: TRBV7-9; J: TRBJ2-7; DNA: TGTGCCAGCAGCTTAGCGCGCAGCGGCTACGAGCAGTACTTC; CDR3: CASSLARSGYEQYF
size: -; D: -; V: TRBV7-3; J: TRBJ2-3; DNA: TGTGCCAGCAGCTTCCAGGGTACAGATACGCAGTATTTT; CDR3: CASSFQGTDTQYF
size: -; D: -; V: TRBV19; J: TRBJ2-7; DNA: TGTGCCAGTAGTGATGGGGGATCCCTCTCCTACGAGCAGTACTTC; CDR3: CASSDGGSLSYEQYF
size: -; D: -; V: TRBV2; J: TRBJ1-3; DNA: TGTGCCAGCAGTCCGATTGGGACTGGAAACACCATATATTTT; CDR3: CASSPIGTGNTIYF
size: -; D: -; V: TRBV6-5; J: TRBJ2-7; DNA: TGTGCCAGCAGATGGGGCTCTAGCTCCTACGAGCAGTACTTC; CDR3: CASRWGSSSYEQYF